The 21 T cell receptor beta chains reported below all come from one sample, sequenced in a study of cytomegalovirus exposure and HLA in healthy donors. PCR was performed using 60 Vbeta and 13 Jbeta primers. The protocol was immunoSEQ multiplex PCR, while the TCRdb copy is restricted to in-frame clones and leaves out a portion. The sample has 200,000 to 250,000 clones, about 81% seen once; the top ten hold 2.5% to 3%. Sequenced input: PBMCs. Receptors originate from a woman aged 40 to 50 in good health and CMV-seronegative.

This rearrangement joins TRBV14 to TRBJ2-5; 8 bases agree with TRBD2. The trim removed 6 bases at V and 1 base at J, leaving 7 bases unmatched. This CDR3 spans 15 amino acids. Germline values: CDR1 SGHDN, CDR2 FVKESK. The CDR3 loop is CASSTVAGLQETQYF. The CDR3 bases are TGTGCCAGCAGTACTGTAGCGGGACTCCAAGAGACCCAGTACTTC. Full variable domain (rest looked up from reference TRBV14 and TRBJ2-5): EAGVTQFPSHSVIEKGQTVTLRCDPISGHDNLYWYRRVMGKEIKFLLHFVKESKQDESGMPNNRFLAERTGGTYSTLKVQPAELEDSGVYFCASSTVAGLQETQYFGPGTRLLVL.

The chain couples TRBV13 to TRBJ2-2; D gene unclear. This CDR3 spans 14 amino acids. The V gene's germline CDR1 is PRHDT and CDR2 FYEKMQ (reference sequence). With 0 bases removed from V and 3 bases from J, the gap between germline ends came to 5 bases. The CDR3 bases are TGTGCCAGCAGCTTAGGCCGGTACACCGGGGAGCTGTTTTTT. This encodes CASSLGRYTGELFF.

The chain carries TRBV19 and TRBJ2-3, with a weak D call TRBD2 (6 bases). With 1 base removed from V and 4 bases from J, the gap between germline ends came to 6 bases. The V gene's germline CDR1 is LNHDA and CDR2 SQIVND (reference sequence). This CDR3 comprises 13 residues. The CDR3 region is CASSIAGADTQYF. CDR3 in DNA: TGTGCCAGTAGTATAGCGGGAGCAGATACGCAGTATTTT.

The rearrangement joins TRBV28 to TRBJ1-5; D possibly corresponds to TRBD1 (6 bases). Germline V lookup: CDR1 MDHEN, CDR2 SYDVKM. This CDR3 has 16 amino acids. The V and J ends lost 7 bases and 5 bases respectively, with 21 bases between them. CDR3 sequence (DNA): TGTGCCAGCATCACTGTCGGCAGGGGAAGTTATCAGCCCCAGCATTTT. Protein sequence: CASITVGRGSYQPQHF.

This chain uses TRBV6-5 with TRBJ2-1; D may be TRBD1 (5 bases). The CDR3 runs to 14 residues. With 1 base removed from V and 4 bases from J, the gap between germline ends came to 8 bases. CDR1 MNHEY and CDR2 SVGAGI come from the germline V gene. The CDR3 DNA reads TGTGCCAGCAGTTACTATAGGGGATACAATGAGCAGTTCTTC. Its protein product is CASSYYRGYNEQFF.

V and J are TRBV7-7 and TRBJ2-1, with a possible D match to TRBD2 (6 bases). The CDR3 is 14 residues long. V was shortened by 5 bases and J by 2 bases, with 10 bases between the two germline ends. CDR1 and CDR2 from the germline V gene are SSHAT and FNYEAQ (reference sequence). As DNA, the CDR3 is TGTGCCAGCAGCCTCCGGGAGACCTACAATGAGCAGTTCTTC. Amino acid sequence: CASSLRETYNEQFF.

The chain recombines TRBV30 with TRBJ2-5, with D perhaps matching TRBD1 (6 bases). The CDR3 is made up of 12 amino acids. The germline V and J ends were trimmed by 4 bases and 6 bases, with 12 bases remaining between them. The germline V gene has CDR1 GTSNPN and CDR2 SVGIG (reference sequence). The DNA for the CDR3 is TGTGCCTGGACAGGGGACCTAAAGACCCAGTACTTC. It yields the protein CAWTGDLKTQYF.

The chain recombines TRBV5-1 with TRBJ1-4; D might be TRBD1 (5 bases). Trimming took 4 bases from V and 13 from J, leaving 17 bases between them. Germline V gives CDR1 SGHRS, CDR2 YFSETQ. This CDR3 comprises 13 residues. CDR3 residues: CASSPDRPTRLFF. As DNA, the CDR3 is TGCGCCAGCAGCCCCGACAGACCCACGAGACTGTTTTTT. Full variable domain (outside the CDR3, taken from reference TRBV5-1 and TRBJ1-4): KAGVTQTPRYLIKTRGQQVTLSCSPISGHRSVSWYQQTPGQGLQFLFEYFSETQRNKGNFPGRFSGRQFSNSRSEMNVSTLELGDSALYLCASSPDRPTRLFFGSGTQLSVL.

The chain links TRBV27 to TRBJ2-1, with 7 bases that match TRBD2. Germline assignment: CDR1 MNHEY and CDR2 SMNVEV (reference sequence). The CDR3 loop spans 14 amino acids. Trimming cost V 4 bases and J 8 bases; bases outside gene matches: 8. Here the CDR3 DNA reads TGTGCCAGCAGTTCGCGGCGGGAGAGGGATGAGCAGTTCTTC. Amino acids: CASSSRRERDEQFF.

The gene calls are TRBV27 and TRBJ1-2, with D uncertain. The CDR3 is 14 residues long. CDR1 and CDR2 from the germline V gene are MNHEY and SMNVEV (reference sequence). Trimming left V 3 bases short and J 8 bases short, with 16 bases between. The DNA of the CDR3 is TGTGCCAGCAGTTTTTATCCGGCGAACGGGGGCTACACCTTC. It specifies CASSFYPANGGYTF.

CDR3 region: CASSLYEQYF. CDR3 sequence (DNA): TGTGCCAGCAGCCTCTACGAGCAGTACTTC. J is TRBJ2-5 and V is TRBV27; D gene unclear. TRBJ2-7 explains the end of the DNA better; the J call may be wrong. The CDR3 has 10 amino acids. Germline V gene lookup returns CDR1 MNHEY and CDR2 SMNVEV (reference sequence).

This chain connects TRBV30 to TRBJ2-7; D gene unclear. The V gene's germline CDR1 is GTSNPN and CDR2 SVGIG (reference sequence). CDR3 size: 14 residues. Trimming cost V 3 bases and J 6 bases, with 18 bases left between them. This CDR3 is CAWSPLGPSFEQYF. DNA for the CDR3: TGTGCCTGGAGCCCCCTAGGCCCCTCGTTCGAGCAGTACTTC.

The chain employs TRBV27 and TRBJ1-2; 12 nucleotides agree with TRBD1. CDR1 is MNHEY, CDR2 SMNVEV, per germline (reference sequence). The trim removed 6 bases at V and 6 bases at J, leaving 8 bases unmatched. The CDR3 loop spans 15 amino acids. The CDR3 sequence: CASRDSGQGADGYTF. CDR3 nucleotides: TGTGCCAGCAGGGATTCGGGACAGGGGGCGGATGGCTACACCTTC.

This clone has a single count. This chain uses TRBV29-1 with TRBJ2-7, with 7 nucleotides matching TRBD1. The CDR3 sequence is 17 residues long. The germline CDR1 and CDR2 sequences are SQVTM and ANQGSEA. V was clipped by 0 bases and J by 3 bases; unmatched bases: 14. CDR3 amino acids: CSVEESAAGTAVYEQYF. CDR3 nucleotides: TGCAGCGTTGAAGAATCTGCAGCCGGGACAGCAGTCTACGAGCAGTACTTC.

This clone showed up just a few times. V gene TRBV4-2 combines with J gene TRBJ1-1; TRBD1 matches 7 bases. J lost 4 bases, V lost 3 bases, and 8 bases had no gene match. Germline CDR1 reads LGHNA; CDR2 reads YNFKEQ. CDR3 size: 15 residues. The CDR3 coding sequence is TGTGCCAGCAGCCATCGTGACAGGGACGGCACTGAAGCTTTCTTT. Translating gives CASSHRDRDGTEAFF.

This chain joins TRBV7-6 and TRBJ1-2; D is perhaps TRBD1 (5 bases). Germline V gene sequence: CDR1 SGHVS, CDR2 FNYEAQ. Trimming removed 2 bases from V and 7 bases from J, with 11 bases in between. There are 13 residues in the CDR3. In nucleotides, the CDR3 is TGTGCCAGCAGCTTACTTAGCAGGGCTGGCTACACCTTC. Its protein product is CASSLLSRAGYTF. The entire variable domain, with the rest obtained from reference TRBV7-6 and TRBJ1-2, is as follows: GAGVSQSPRYKVTKRGQDVALRCDPISGHVSLYWYRQALGQGPEFLTYFNYEAQQDKSGLPNDRFSAERPEGSISTLTIQRTEQRDSAMYRCASSLLSRAGYTFGSGTRLTVV.

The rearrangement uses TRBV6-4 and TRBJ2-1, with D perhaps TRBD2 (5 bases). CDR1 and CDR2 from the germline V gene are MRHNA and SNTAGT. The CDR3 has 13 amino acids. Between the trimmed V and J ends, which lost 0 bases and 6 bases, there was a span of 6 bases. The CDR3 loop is CASSDSDSNEQFF. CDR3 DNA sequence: TGTGCCAGCAGTGACTCGGACTCCAATGAGCAGTTCTTC.

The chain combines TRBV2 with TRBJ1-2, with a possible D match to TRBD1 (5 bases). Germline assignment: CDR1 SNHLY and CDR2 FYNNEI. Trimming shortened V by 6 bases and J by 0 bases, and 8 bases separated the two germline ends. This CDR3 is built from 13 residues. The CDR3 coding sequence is TGTGCCAGCAGGGGGGGGGCTAACTATGGCTACACCTTC. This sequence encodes CASRGGANYGYTF.

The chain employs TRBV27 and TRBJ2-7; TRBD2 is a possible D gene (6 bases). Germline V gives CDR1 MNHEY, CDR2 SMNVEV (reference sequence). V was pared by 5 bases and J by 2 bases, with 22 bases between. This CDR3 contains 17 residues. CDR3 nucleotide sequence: TGTGCCAGCAGTCCGCTCAAACCGGGCCTAGCGCCCTACGAGCAGTACTTC. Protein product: CASSPLKPGLAPYEQYF.

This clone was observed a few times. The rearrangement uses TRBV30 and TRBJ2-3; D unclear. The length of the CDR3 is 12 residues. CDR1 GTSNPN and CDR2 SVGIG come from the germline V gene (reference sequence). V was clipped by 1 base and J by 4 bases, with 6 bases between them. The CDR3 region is CAWSAVPDTQYF. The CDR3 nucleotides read TGTGCCTGGAGTGCAGTTCCAGATACGCAGTATTTT.

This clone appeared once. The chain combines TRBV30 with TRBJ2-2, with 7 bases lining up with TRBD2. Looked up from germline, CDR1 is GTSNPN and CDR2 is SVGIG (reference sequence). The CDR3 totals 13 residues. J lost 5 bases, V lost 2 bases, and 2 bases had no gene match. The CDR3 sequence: CAWSWGGTGELFF. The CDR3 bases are TGTGCCTGGAGTTGGGGGGGAACCGGGGAGCTGTTTTTT.